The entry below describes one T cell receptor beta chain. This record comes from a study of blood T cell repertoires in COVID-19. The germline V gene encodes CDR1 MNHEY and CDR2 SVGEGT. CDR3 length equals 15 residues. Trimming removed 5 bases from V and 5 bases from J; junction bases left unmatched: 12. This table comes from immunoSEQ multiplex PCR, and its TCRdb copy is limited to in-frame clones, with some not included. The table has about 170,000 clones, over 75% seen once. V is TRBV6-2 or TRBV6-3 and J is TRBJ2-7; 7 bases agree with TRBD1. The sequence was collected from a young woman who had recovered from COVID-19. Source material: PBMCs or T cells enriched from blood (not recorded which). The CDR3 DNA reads TGTGCCAGCAGTGGAAAGACAGGGTTTTTCAACGAGCAGTACTTC. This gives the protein CASSGKTGFFNEQYF.